Listed below are T cell receptor beta chains from one sample, sequenced in a study of T cells in Graves' hyperthyroidism and ophthalmopathy. TCRdb reanalysed the multiplex PCR reads using MiXCR and keeps one entry per CDR3 protein. The sample contains 350,000 to 400,000 distinct CDR3 sequences, over 15% of which appear only once. The sequenced sample consisted of blood. These receptors all come from a woman aged 18-35 years with Graves' hyperthyroidism. Each CDR3 is given with its conserved first and last residue. A D gene is named only where the DNA matches it firmly. Some rows have no size entry. The others give once, few or many, or a class for an expanded clone.

D	J	length	V	size	DNA	CDR3
TRBD1	TRBJ2-2	13	TRBV19	.	TGTGCCAGTAACCCACAGGGGTTCGGGGAGCTGTTTTTT	CASNPQGFGELFF
.	TRBJ1-1	13	TRBV6-5	many	TGTGCCAGCAGTTATTCGCTGAACACTGAAGCTTTCTTT	CASSYSLNTEAFF
.	TRBJ2-7	14	TRBV20-1	many	TGCAGTGCTATCCCCGGAGGTGCCCATGGAGAGCAGTACTTC	CSAIPGGAHGEQYF
.	TRBJ1-2	16	TRBV4-1	few	TGCGCCAGCAGCCAAGATCTCCGACAGCCTGTCTATGGCTACACCTTC	CASSQDLRQPVYGYTF
TRBD1	TRBJ1-6	14	TRBV12-3/TRBV12-4	many	TGTGCCAGCAGGCTTACAGGGGACAGTTCACCCCTCCACTTT	CASRLTGDSSPLHF
.	TRBJ2-7	14	TRBV6-6	many	TGTGCCAGCCCAAAACCCGGGTCCTCCACCGAGCAGTACTTC	CASPKPGSSTEQYF
.	TRBJ2-2	15	TRBV11-3	many	TGTGCCAGCAGCTTAGCGGACAAGCCTGGGGGGGAGCTGTTTTTT	CASSLADKPGGELFF
TRBD2	TRBJ2-7	16	TRBV6-1	.	TGTGCCAGCAACACTCGTCTGGGACTAGGTTCGTTCGAGCAGTACTTC	CASNTRLGLGSFEQYF
TRBD1	TRBJ2-5	14	TRBV20-1	few	TGCAGTGCCGTGGACAGGGGGAACCAAGAGACCCAGTACTTC	CSAVDRGNQETQYF
TRBD1	TRBJ2-7	15	TRBV11-2	many	TGTGCCAGCAGCTTGGAACAGGGGGTCTCCTACGAGCAGTACTTC	CASSLEQGVSYEQYF
TRBD2	TRBJ2-5	16	TRBV4-1	many	TGCGCCAGCAGCCAAGAGTTCCGGGACTATCAAGGGACCCAGTACTTC	CASSQEFRDYQGTQYF
.	TRBJ1-1	13	TRBV12-3/TRBV12-4	many	TGTGCCAGCAGTTTTCCTACTGAGTGGGAAGTTTTCTTT	CASSFPTEWEVFF
.	TRBJ2-7	11	TRBV4-1	few	TGCGCCAGCAGCCACCGCCACGAGCAGTACTTC	CASSHRHEQYF
TRBD1	TRBJ1-3	16	TRBV2	many	TGTGCCAGCAGAGATGCCGGGACAGGATCTGGAAACACCATATATTTT	CASRDAGTGSGNTIYF
.	TRBJ1-1	10	TRBV19	many	TGTGCCAGTATGAACACTGAAGCTTTCTTT	CASMNTEAFF
TRBD1	TRBJ2-4	15	TRBV5-1	few	TGCGCCAGCGCGGTCGACAGGGTGGCCAAAAACATTCAGTACTTC	CASAVDRVAKNIQYF
TRBD1	TRBJ1-1	13	TRBV6-5	many	TGTGCCAGCAGTTTTAACAGGGGGACTGAAGCTTTCTTT	CASSFNRGTEAFF
.	TRBJ2-2	15	TRBV7-3	many	TGTGCCAGCAGCTCCGAGACTAAGAACACCGGGGAGCTGTTTTTT	CASSSETKNTGELFF
.	TRBJ1-2	13	TRBV3-1	.	TGTGCCAGCAGCCCCGGGACCATTTGGGGCTACACCTTC	CASSPGTIWGYTF
.	TRBJ2-7	14	TRBV27	once	TGTGCCAGCAGTCTTAGGCTCGAGAGCTACGAGCAGTGCTTC	CASSLRLESYEQCF
TRBD2	TRBJ2-2	15	TRBV12-3/TRBV12-4	many	TGTGCCAGCAGCCTTCTTGGGGGGGTCACCGGGGAGCTGTTTTTT	CASSLLGGVTGELFF
TRBD1	TRBJ2-3	15	TRBV12-5	few	TGTGCTAGTGGTATGACCGGGACAGGTGGAGATACGCAGTATTTT	CASGMTGTGGDTQYF
.	TRBJ2-5	13	TRBV7-3	.	TGTGCCAGCAGCTTAGAGTCAGGGCAGCCCCAGTACTTC	CASSLESGQPQYF
TRBD1	TRBJ1-2	14	TRBV6-1	many	TGTGCCAGCAGTGAAGGGTACAGGGGCTATGGCTACACCTTC	CASSEGYRGYGYTF
.	TRBJ2-7	13	TRBV30	once	TGTGCCTGGAGTGGGGTCTTATCCTACGAGCAGTACTTC	CAWSGVLSYEQYF
.	TRBJ2-5	16	TRBV6-5	many	TGTGCCAGCAGTCGATCCCCAGGGCTATACCAAGAGACCCAGTACTTC	CASSRSPGLYQETQYF
.	TRBJ1-5	14	TRBV2	many	TGTGCCAGCAGTGAAGGGCAGGGGTATCAGCCCCAGCATTTT	CASSEGQGYQPQHF
.	TRBJ2-5	12	TRBV2	.	TGTGCCAGCGAGCGGAGCCAAGAGACCCAGTACTTC	CASERSQETQYF
.	TRBJ2-7	12	TRBV19	few	TGTGCCAGTAGTAATCGGAAATTCGAGCAGTACTTC	CASSNRKFEQYF
TRBD1	TRBJ2-6	19	TRBV7-3	few	TGTGCCAGCAGCCAAGGCGCCGGGACAGGGAACTCTGGGGCCAACGTCCTGACTTTC	CASSQGAGTGNSGANVLTF
.	TRBJ1-1	14	TRBV6-1	many	TGTGCCAGCAACGAAAGACCATGGGGGACTGAAGCTTTCTTT	CASNERPWGTEAFF
TRBD1	TRBJ1-5	19	TRBV6-2/TRBV6-3	many	TGTGCCAGCAGTCTGGACAGGCTCCTAGGCCTTTATAGCAATCAGCCCCAGCATTTT	CASSLDRLLGLYSNQPQHF
.	TRBJ2-5	13	TRBV6-1	.	TGTGCCACGGAGGGGGACCAAGAAGAGACCCAGTACTTC	CATEGDQEETQYF
.	TRBJ1-5	14	TRBV12-3/TRBV12-4	many	TGTGCCAGCAGTTTTCTGACAGTCAATCAGCCCCAGCATTTT	CASSFLTVNQPQHF
TRBD1	TRBJ2-7	15	TRBV7-9	few	TGTGCCAGCAGCTCCCCGGGACAGGTTAGCCACGAGCAGTACTTC	CASSSPGQVSHEQYF
.	TRBJ2-2	14	TRBV2	many	TGTGCCAGCCTGGCCCCGCGGAACACCGGGGAGCTGTTTTTT	CASLAPRNTGELFF
TRBD1	TRBJ1-1	13	TRBV3-1	few	TGTGCCAGCAGCCAGGGGACAGGAGCTGAAGCTTTCTTT	CASSQGTGAEAFF
.	TRBJ1-2	14	TRBV2	many	TGTGCCAGCAGTGCAGGGGAGGGGCCTCATGGCTACACCTTC	CASSAGEGPHGYTF
.	TRBJ2-2	15	TRBV5-1	many	TGCGCCAGCAGCTTGAATAGGATTGACACCGGGGAGCTGTTTTTT	CASSLNRIDTGELFF
TRBD1	TRBJ1-2	17	TRBV18	.	TGTGCCAGCTCACCAACAGGGGGCTCCGCACACATTAGTGGCTACACCTTC	CASSPTGGSAHISGYTF
.	TRBJ2-7	11	TRBV6-5	many	TGTGCCAGCAGTTACGAATACGAGCAGTACTTC	CASSYEYEQYF
.	TRBJ1-1	15	TRBV24-1	many	TGTGCCACCAGTGATTCTTCGGACCAAAACACTGAAGCTTTCTTT	CATSDSSDQNTEAFF
TRBD2	TRBJ2-7	17	TRBV28	many	TGTGCCAGCAGTCCGGCCGAGAGGACGGGGGGTCCCTACGAGCAGTACTTC	CASSPAERTGGPYEQYF
TRBD2	TRBJ2-2	13	TRBV30	.	TGTGCCTGGAGTATGGGGGGGATACGGGAGCTGTTTTTT	CAWSMGGIRELFF
.	TRBJ2-7	11	TRBV28	many	TGTGCCAGCAGTTTCTCGAACGAGCAGTACTTC	CASSFSNEQYF
.	TRBJ2-5	13	TRBV7-7	many	TGTGCTAGCAGCCTCAGGGAGGTCGAGACCCAGTACTTC	CASSLREVETQYF
.	TRBJ1-5	16	TRBV28	.	TGTGCCAGCAGTTTATTTGACATTTATAGCAATCAGCCCCAGCATTTT	CASSLFDIYSNQPQHF
.	TRBJ1-1	13	TRBV6-1	.	TGTGCCAGCAGTGAACGTCAGGCCGCCGAAGCTTTCTTT	CASSERQAAEAFF
.	TRBJ1-1	14	TRBV7-3	many	TGTGCCAGCAGCCCGGGCGGGAGTAGGACTGAAGCTTTCTTT	CASSPGGSRTEAFF
.	TRBJ1-1	12	TRBV29-1	many	TGCAGCGTTGAAGATCGGGTTACTGAAGCTTTCTTT	CSVEDRVTEAFF
TRBD1	TRBJ2-5	14	TRBV5-1	many	TGCGCCAGCAGCTTAGTAGGACAGGAAGAGACCCAGTACTTC	CASSLVGQEETQYF
.	TRBJ2-5	13	TRBV12-3/TRBV12-4	many	TGTGCCAGCAGCCCCCGCCAAATAGAGACCCAGTACTTC	CASSPRQIETQYF
.	TRBJ2-5	17	TRBV6-1	.	TGTGCCAGCAGTGATTCCGCGGGACAGATGATGGGAGAGACCCAGTACTTC	CASSDSAGQMMGETQYF
.	TRBJ2-5	16	TRBV20-1	many	TGCAGTGCTAGAGATCGACAGAACCTGTACCAAGAGACCCAGTACTTC	CSARDRQNLYQETQYF
TRBD1	TRBJ1-2	15	TRBV19	many	TGTGCCAGTAGGCCCCTCGGACAGGGGAACTATGGCTACACCTTC	CASRPLGQGNYGYTF